Below, one TCR beta chain is given with its context. Its specific antigen is unknown. Per-base quality was not reported, and no clone a single base away is much larger than it. The record originates from a study of Ad26.COV2.S vaccination and SARS-CoV-2 variants (dated by TCRdb to 2020 to 2022). Regarding the study in general: Sequencing of the TCRbeta repertoire served to evaluate the specificity and breadth of SARS-CoV-2-reactive T cell receptors following Ad26.COV2.S vaccination. The TCR-sequenced set comprised roughly 30 samples: some 20 Ad26.COV2.S vaccine recipients, 5 placebo recipients and 8 SARS-CoV-2 convalescent individuals. The full study reports these points: The authors noted that total T cell responses may have been underestimated by the TCR breadth and depth analyses. Ad26.COV2.S recipients had higher spike-specific TCR breadth than placebo recipients (P = 0.0014). After vaccination, substantial breadth of spike-specific CD8+ and CD4+ T cell responses was reported. Non-spike TCR breadth was comparable between vaccine and placebo recipients, consistent with the vaccine containing only spike.

The sample's time point label, in plain terms: individuals recovered from natural SARS-CoV-2 infection. The immunoSEQ Assay was the method used to sequence TCRbeta CDR3 regions. After extraction, genomic DNA underwent amplification by bias-controlled multiplex PCR, followed by high-throughput sequencing. Processing in the source paper ran as follows. To quantify the absolute abundance of each unique TCRbeta CDR3 region, sequences were collapsed and filtered. Usable DNA was measured by amplifying reference genes present in all nucleated cells, and TCRbeta template counts were normalized to that usable DNA to estimate T cell fraction. Repertoire TCRs were annotated as SARS-CoV-2-specific when V gene, CDR3 amino acid sequence and J gene were exactly matched to a known reactive TCR set. MIRA supplied the reference SARS-CoV-2 TCR set, which was filtered for enrichment in COVID-19-positive ImmuneCODE repertoires so that public or cross-reactive TCRs were removed. Drawing on the MIRA antigens, annotated TCRs were analysed further at the level of specific ORF or position within ORF. Breadth was defined as annotated unique rearrangements over total unique productive rearrangements; depth was the summed frequency of those rearrangements. Two-sided Wilcoxon rank-sum tests were applied when comparing TCR breadth between groups. TCRdb re-hosts the immuneACCESS table, in-frame sequences only. Its copies lack some clones; in the studies checked, an unresolved V gene accounts for under half of them, and the cause for the rest is not known. The V and J calls and clone size come from that table; D and trimming were worked out from the DNA. Counted in this sample were under 150,000 clones; 80% to 90% of them appeared once. The top ten clones comprise 5% of the sample.

V gives up 6 bases and J gives up 4 bases, and the segment between their germline ends measures 10 bases. The germline V gene provides CDR1 MNHEY and CDR2 SVGEGT. The CDR3 numbers 13 residues from cysteine through phenylalanine. Only the CDR3 portion is preserved as DNA: 39 bases, with reading frame beginning at the first base. This TCR was sampled from a human donor who had recovered from COVID-19. This specimen consisted of peripheral blood, obtained after recovery from COVID-19. The rearranged chain carries TRBV6-2 or TRBV6-3 and TRBJ1-5; no confident D gene assignment can be made. The CDR3 loop reads CASSQDVNQPQHF. The base sequence is TGTGCCAGCAGCCAGGACGTGAATCAGCCCCAGCATTTT.